This TCR beta chain appears in the sequencing data of a study of cytomegalovirus exposure and HLA in healthy donors. As for this clone: Antigen unknown.

Study outcomes and limitations: Per a later analysis, fewer than 20,000 TCR beta sequences showed association with HLA alleles at 0.05 false discovery rate. CMV serostatus was the sole immune exposure data available.

This PCR relied on a set of 60 Vbeta primers and 13 Jbeta primers. The method was immunoSEQ multiplex PCR; TCRdb's version includes in-frame clones alone and lacks a portion of them. There are about 18,000 clones in the sample; about 75% occur only once, and about 4% lies in the top ten. The receptor was derived from a man younger than 35 in good health and CMV-seronegative. The material sequenced was PBMCs.

CDR3 nucleotides: TGTGCCAGCAGCTTCTCAGGGACCTACGAGCAGTACTTC. It encodes CASSFSGTYEQYF. The V and J genes are TRBV7-9 and TRBJ2-7; D perhaps matches TRBD1 (5 bases). Trimming removed 3 bases at V and 2 bases at J, with 8 bases between. Germline loops: CDR1 SEHNR, CDR2 FQNEAQ (reference sequence). The length of the CDR3 is 13 residues.